Sequencing of this TCR beta chain was carried out in a study of radiotherapy plus CTLA-4 blockade in lung cancer. The V and J ends lost 8 bases and 7 bases respectively, with 15 bases between them. The length of the CDR3 is 13 residues. The V gene's germline CDR1 is KGHSH and CDR2 LQKENI. Only in-frame clones appear in the TCRdb table, and some are missing; sequencing was by immunoSEQ multiplex PCR. In the table there are over 50,000 clones, approximately 79% of which are singletons. The input for sequencing was peripheral blood, taken from a patient treated with radiotherapy plus ipilimumab. The V gene is TRBV18, the J gene TRBJ1-5, with D unclear. The TCR comes from a human donor with non-small cell lung cancer who had a complete response to radiotherapy plus ipilimumab. The CDR3 spells CASNEQEDQPQHF. The CDR3 DNA follows: TGTGCCAGCAACGAGCAGGAGGACCAGCCCCAGCATTTT.